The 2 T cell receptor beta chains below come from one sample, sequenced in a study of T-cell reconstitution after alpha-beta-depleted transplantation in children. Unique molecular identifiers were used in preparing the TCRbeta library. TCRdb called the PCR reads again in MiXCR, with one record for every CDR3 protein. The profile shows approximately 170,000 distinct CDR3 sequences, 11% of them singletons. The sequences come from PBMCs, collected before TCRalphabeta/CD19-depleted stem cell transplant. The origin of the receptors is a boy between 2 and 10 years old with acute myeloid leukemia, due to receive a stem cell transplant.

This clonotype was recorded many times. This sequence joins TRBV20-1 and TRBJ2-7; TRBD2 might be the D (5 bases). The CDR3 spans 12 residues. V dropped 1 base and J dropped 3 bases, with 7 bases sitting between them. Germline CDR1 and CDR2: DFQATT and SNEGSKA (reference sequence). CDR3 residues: CSARAEDYEQYF. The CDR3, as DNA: TGCAGTGCTAGAGCGGAGGACTACGAGCAGTACTTC.

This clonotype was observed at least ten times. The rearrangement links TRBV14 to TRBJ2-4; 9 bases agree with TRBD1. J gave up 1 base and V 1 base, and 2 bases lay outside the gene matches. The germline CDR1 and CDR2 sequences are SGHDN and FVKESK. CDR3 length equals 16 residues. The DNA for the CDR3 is TGTGCCAGCAGCCAAGCACAGGGGGCCGCCAAAAACATTCAGTACTTC. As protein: CASSQAQGAAKNIQYF.